A single sample is the source of the 14 T cell receptor beta chains below, sequenced in a study of blood T cell repertoires in COVID-19. Clones were sequenced by immunoSEQ multiplex PCR, and TCRdb holds only the in-frame ones, with some missing. The data contain 200,000 to 250,000 clones, 92% of them seen just once; the ten biggest clones take up about 0.8%. Material for sequencing was peripheral blood. The origin of the receptors is a man in his 60s with COVID-19, enrolled during active disease.

The chain links TRBV29-1 to TRBJ1-2; D is unresolved. The ends were cut back, 0 bases at V and 4 bases at J, with 15 bases in the middle. CDR3 length: 15 amino acids. Germline CDR1 and CDR2: SQVTM and ANQGSEA. The CDR3 nucleotides are TGCAGCGTTGAAGATCTGGGCCCCCGGCCCTATGGCTACACCTTC. Translation gives CSVEDLGPRPYGYTF. The entire variable domain, with the rest obtained from reference TRBV29-1 and TRBJ1-2, is as follows: SAVISQKPSRDICQRGTSLTIQCQVDSQVTMMFWYRQQPGQSLTLIATANQGSEATYESGFVIDKFPISRPNLTFSTLTVSNMSPEDSSIYLCSVEDLGPRPYGYTFGSGTRLTVV.

The chain couples TRBV6-5 to TRBJ2-3; 9 nucleotides line up with TRBD2. V was pared by 8 bases and J by 2 bases, with 5 bases of the junction left unmatched. The CDR3 consists of 14 residues. The germline CDR1 and CDR2 sequences are MNHEY and SVGAGI. The CDR3 DNA sequence: TGTGCCAGCGCCCGCGGGGGGGCCACAGATACGCAGTATTTT. Its protein product is CASARGGATDTQYF.

The V and J genes are TRBV9 and TRBJ1-4, with D tentatively TRBD1 (6 bases). The CDR3 runs to 16 residues. CDR1 SGDLS and CDR2 YYNGEE come from the germline V gene. V was trimmed by 0 bases and J by 5 bases, leaving 14 bases between them. The CDR3 sequence: CASSVAPQGGNEKLFF. Here the CDR3 DNA reads TGTGCCAGCAGCGTAGCTCCACAGGGCGGAAATGAAAAACTGTTTTTT. Supplemented by reference TRBV9 and TRBJ1-4, the full variable domain reads DSGVTQTPKHLITATGQRVTLRCSPRSGDLSVYWYQQSLDQGLQFLIQYYNGEERAKGNILERFSAQQFPDLHSELNLSSLELGDSALYFCASSVAPQGGNEKLFFGSGTQLSVL.

This clone was detected only once. CDR3 region: CASNLLLLTGMNTEAFF. The CDR3 coding sequence is TGTGCCAGCAACCTCCTGCTTCTGACAGGAATGAACACTGAAGCTTTCTTT. J is TRBJ1-1 and V is TRBV28, with D perhaps TRBD1 (6 bases). The CDR3 contains 17 residues. The V end lost 7 bases, the J end lost 0 bases, and 21 bases lay between the germline ends. Germline V gene sequence: CDR1 MDHEN, CDR2 SYDVKM.

V and J are TRBV7-2 and TRBJ2-7; D unclear. Germline assignment: CDR1 SGHTA and CDR2 FQGNSA. The CDR3 extends over 15 amino acids. Between the trimmed V and J ends, which lost 4 bases and 3 bases, there was a span of 16 bases. The CDR3 coding sequence is TGTGCCAGCAGCTATCAAGGCCCCAGAGGCTACGAGCAGTACTTC. Amino acids: CASSYQGPRGYEQYF.

The chain is built from TRBV5-1 and TRBJ1-4; tentatively, D is TRBD1 (5 bases). V gave up 4 bases and J gave up 7 bases, with 11 bases separating them. Germline values: CDR1 SGHRS, CDR2 YFSETQ. This CDR3 spans 13 amino acids. The CDR3 is CASSAQDTEKLFF. DNA for the CDR3: TGCGCCAGCAGCGCACAGGATACTGAAAAACTGTTTTTT.

The chain is built from TRBV7-9 and TRBJ1-1, with D possibly being TRBD1 (6 bases). Trimming removed 1 base at V and 1 base at J, with 13 bases between. CDR3 length: 16 amino acids. Germline CDR1 reads SEHNR; CDR2 reads FQNEAQ (reference sequence). The chain's CDR3 is CASSLVLTGPNTEAFF. The CDR3 bases are TGTGCCAGCAGCTTAGTGCTGACAGGACCGAACACTGAAGCTTTCTTT.

Details on this clone: The junction shows a germline mismatch at one end, possibly a read error. The chain links TRBV11-3 to TRBJ1-2; D remains unclear. The germline V gene encodes CDR1 SGHNT and CDR2 YENEEA. The CDR3 runs 12 residues. Written as DNA, the CDR3 is TGTGCCAGCAGCTTAGGCGGCGGCCTCCTTCGCTTC. Translation: CASSLGGGLLRF.

The V call is TRBV4-1, the J call TRBJ1-6; TRBD1 aligns across 10 bases. Germline lookup yields CDR1 MGHRA and CDR2 YSYEKL. The CDR3 length is 15 residues. With 0 bases clipped from V and 8 bases from J, the junction kept 1 base outside the gene matches. The CDR3 coding sequence is TGCGCCAGCAGCCAAGAAGGACAGGGGGATTCACCCCTCCACTTT. This codes for CASSQEGQGDSPLHF.

The genes are TRBV6-1 and TRBJ1-5, with D unresolved. V lost 3 bases and J 4 bases, leaving 7 bases between the germline ends. The CDR3 runs to 13 residues. Germline CDR1 MNHNS, CDR2 SASEGT. The CDR3 spells CASSDRENQPQHF. The CDR3 bases are TGTGCCAGCAGTGATAGAGAAAATCAGCCCCAGCATTTT.

The chain has TRBV6-5 and TRBJ1-4; weak D call: TRBD1 (5 bases). The germline CDR1 and CDR2 sequences are MNHEY and SVGAGI. V was cut by 0 bases and J by 4 bases, with 12 bases left in between. This CDR3 is 16 amino acids long. The CDR3 DNA follows: TGTGCCAGCAGTTACTCCTTCAGGGCGGTTAATGAAAAACTGTTTTTT. This gives the protein CASSYSFRAVNEKLFF.

V is TRBV4-2 and J is TRBJ2-3, with TRBD2 matching over 8 bases. Germline lookup yields CDR1 LGHNA and CDR2 YNFKEQ. V was pared by 5 bases and J by 2 bases, with 0 bases of the junction left unmatched. The length of the CDR3 is 13 residues. The CDR3 DNA reads TGTGCCAGCAGCGGACTAGCCACAGATACGCAGTATTTT. Translation: CASSGLATDTQYF.

This chain connects TRBV19 to TRBJ2-3, with TRBD1 matching over 9 bases. The V gene's germline CDR1 is LNHDA and CDR2 SQIVND (reference sequence). The CDR3 length is 13 residues. V lost 2 bases, J lost 15 bases, and 9 bases stayed unmatched. CDR3 coding DNA: TGTGCCAGTAGTATACGCCTCGGGACAGGGTGCTATTTT. This gives the protein CASSIRLGTGCYF.

This sequence joins TRBV19 and TRBJ1-4, with 8 nucleotides matching TRBD1. This CDR3 is built from 13 residues. Germline-derived CDR1 and CDR2 are LNHDA and SQIVND (reference sequence). V gave up 9 bases and J gave up 8 bases; unmatched junction bases: 8. CDR3 bases: TGTGCCAGCCGAGACAGGGGAAGAGAAAAACTGTTTTTT. Its translation is CASRDRGREKLFF.